This entry lists 17 T cell receptor beta chains sequenced from one sample in a study of cytomegalovirus exposure and HLA in healthy donors. The PCR ran on 60 Vbeta and 13 Jbeta primers. The protocol was immunoSEQ multiplex PCR, while the TCRdb copy is restricted to in-frame clones and leaves out a portion. The repertoire holds about 150,000 clones, 76% seen once, with over 2.5% in the top ten. The sequenced sample consisted of PBMCs. Receptors originate from a man aged 35-49 years in good health and CMV-seronegative.

The chain couples TRBV6-5 to TRBJ1-2, with 8 bases fitting TRBD1. This CDR3 region has 16 residues. Trimming at V came to 0 bases and at J to 1 base, leaving 4 bases not matched to a gene. Germline assignment: CDR1 MNHEY and CDR2 SVGAGI. This CDR3 reads CASSYSITGGNYGYTF. CDR3 DNA sequence: TGTGCCAGCAGTTACTCGATTACAGGGGGTAACTATGGCTACACCTTC.

V usage is TRBV5-1 and J usage is TRBJ2-7, with 7 bases aligning to TRBD2. The CDR3 consists of 17 residues. The trim removed 4 bases at V and 0 bases at J, leaving 13 bases unmatched. Germline loops: CDR1 SGHRS, CDR2 YFSETQ. CDR3 nucleotide sequence: TGCGCCAGCAGCCGGGGGGTGACTAACGTTAACTCCTACGAGCAGTACTTC. This translates into CASSRGVTNVNSYEQYF.

The chain recombines TRBV30 with TRBJ1-1; 8 bases match TRBD1. J lost 5 bases, V lost 3 bases, and 26 bases had no gene match. CDR1 is GTSNPN, CDR2 SVGIG, per germline (reference sequence). This CDR3 has 20 residues. CDR3 residues: CAWRAYRTGRARSFFTEAFF. CDR3 nucleotides: TGTGCCTGGAGAGCATACCGGACAGGGCGGGCTAGGTCGTTTTTTACTGAAGCTTTCTTT.

The chain uses TRBV30 and TRBJ2-7; a weak D match, TRBD2 (6 bases). V was clipped by 2 bases and J by 6 bases, with 17 bases between them. In germline, CDR1 is GTSNPN, CDR2 SVGIG (reference sequence). This CDR3 has 14 residues. The CDR3 sequence: CAWSPGTSGVEQYF. The CDR3 DNA reads as TGTGCCTGGAGTCCCGGGACCTCGGGGGTCGAGCAGTACTTC.

The V and J genes are TRBV19 and TRBJ2-7; 9 nucleotides agree with TRBD1. Germline assignment: CDR1 LNHDA and CDR2 SQIVND (reference sequence). V gave up 10 bases and J gave up 3 bases; unmatched junction bases: 10. The CDR3 covers 14 residues. CDR3 sequence: CATSLRGQGYEQYF. CDR3 sequence (DNA): TGTGCCACCTCCTTGCGGGGACAGGGCTACGAGCAGTACTTC. Variable domain in full (rest from reference TRBV19 and TRBJ2-7): DGGITQSPKYLFRKEGQNVTLSCEQNLNHDAMYWYRQDPGQGLRLIYYSQIVNDFQKGDIAEGYSVSREKKESFPLTVTSAQKNPTAFYLCATSLRGQGYEQYFGPGTRLTVT.

The gene calls are TRBV18 and TRBJ1-1; 9 positions match TRBD1. Germline CDR1 reads KGHSH; CDR2 reads LQKENI. The CDR3 is made up of 20 amino acids. The trim removed 1 base at V and 0 bases at J, leaving 15 bases unmatched. Written as DNA, the CDR3 is TGTGCCAGCTCACCACGACAGGGGGAGGGCCTTGGCTCAATGAACACTGAAGCTTTCTTT. Residues: CASSPRQGEGLGSMNTEAFF.

The V gene is TRBV5-8, the J gene TRBJ1-1; TRBD1 matches at 7 bases. The CDR3 length is 15 residues. V was clipped by 0 bases and J by 6 bases; unmatched bases: 8. In germline, CDR1 is SGHTS, CDR2 YDEGEE. CDR3 nucleotides: TGTGCCAGCAGCTTGGCCAAGGGGGCGGTACCTGAAGCTTTCTTT. It specifies CASSLAKGAVPEAFF.

The V and J genes are TRBV7-9 and TRBJ1-1; maybe TRBD1 (5 bases). Germline V gives CDR1 SEHNR, CDR2 FQNEAQ (reference sequence). This CDR3 region has 15 residues. V was trimmed by 7 bases and J by 7 bases, leaving 22 bases between them. CDR3 sequence reads: CASTPTGSLYDEAFF. The DNA for the CDR3 is TGTGCCAGCACCCCAACAGGCTCCCTCTACGATGAAGCTTTCTTT.

The J gene is TRBJ2-3, the V gene TRBV4-3, with 8 bases identical to TRBD2. Germline values: CDR1 LGHNA, CDR2 YSLEER. V dropped 8 bases and J dropped 2; count of bases not matched to a gene: 12. CDR3 length equals 16 residues. The CDR3 spells CASDERAGENTDTQYF. CDR3 nucleotide sequence: TGCGCCAGCGATGAGAGAGCGGGGGAAAACACAGATACGCAGTATTTT.

This chain connects TRBV30 to TRBJ2-7, with TRBD2 as a possible D gene (6 bases). V lost 4 bases and J 4 bases, leaving 20 bases between the germline ends. The CDR3 has 15 amino acids. CDR1 is GTSNPN, CDR2 SVGIG, per germline (reference sequence). In nucleotides, the CDR3 is TGTGCCTGGACGGCTTTCGGGCGCGGGACGTACGAGCAGTACTTC. Translation: CAWTAFGRGTYEQYF.

The count of this clone is one. The chain employs TRBV27 and TRBJ2-7, with TRBD1 as a possible D gene (6 bases). Germline CDR1 MNHEY, CDR2 SMNVEV (reference sequence). This CDR3 has 14 amino acids. The V end lost 2 bases, the J end lost 2 bases, and 10 bases lay between the germline ends. CDR3 protein: CASSLRQAAYEQYF. CDR3 sequence (DNA): TGTGCCAGCAGTTTACGACAGGCAGCCTACGAGCAGTACTTC.

This clone occurred a few times. The rearrangement joins TRBV28 to TRBJ1-4, with D unresolved. In germline, CDR1 is MDHEN, CDR2 SYDVKM. Trimming cost V 5 bases and J 7 bases, with 11 bases left between them. The CDR3 is 13 amino acids. The chain's CDR3 is CASSPPPGEKLFF. The CDR3 DNA follows: TGTGCCAGCAGTCCACCCCCCGGTGAAAAACTGTTTTTT.

The chain is built from TRBV30 and TRBJ1-1; no firm D call. This CDR3 is 15 amino acids long. Germline values: CDR1 GTSNPN, CDR2 SVGIG (reference sequence). The V end lost 3 bases, the J end lost 1 base, and 15 bases lay between the germline ends. For the CDR3, the DNA is TGTGCCTGGAGGGCGAGGGAGGTTCGGAACACTGAAGCTTTCTTT. This translates into CAWRAREVRNTEAFF.

This clone has only a few counts. The J gene is TRBJ2-2, the V gene TRBV29-1, with 9 bases aligning to TRBD1. The CDR3 is 15 amino acids. The V gene end was trimmed by 7 bases and the J gene end by 5 bases; junction bases not matched to a gene: 11. Germline assignment: CDR1 SQVTM and CDR2 ANQGSEA. The CDR3 nucleotides read TGCAGCGCTACCCGGGACAGGGTTGGAACCGGGGAGCTGTTTTTT. Encoded protein: CSATRDRVGTGELFF.

The chain couples TRBV27 to TRBJ1-5, with 10 bases lining up with TRBD1. Germline CDR1 reads MNHEY; CDR2 reads SMNVEV (reference sequence). The length of the CDR3 is 16 residues. Losses at the gene ends were 2 bases for V and 1 base for J; bases not matched to a gene: 2. CDR3 sequence: CASSLGTGVSNQPQHF. CDR3 nucleotides: TGTGCCAGCAGTTTAGGGACAGGGGTGAGCAATCAGCCCCAGCATTTT.

The chain couples TRBV18 to TRBJ2-1; tentative D call: TRBD2 (5 bases). V was cut by 1 base and J by 7 bases, with 11 bases left in between. The germline V gene has CDR1 KGHSH and CDR2 LQKENI. This CDR3 contains 14 residues. CDR3 DNA: TGTGCCAGCTCACCACTATCCGGCGGGAATGAGCAGTTCTTC. Translated, it gives CASSPLSGGNEQFF. The full variable domain, completed using reference TRBV18 and TRBJ2-1, is NAGVMQNPRHLVRRRGQEARLRCSPMKGHSHVYWYRQLPEEGLKFMVYLQKENIIDESGMPKERFSAEFPKEGPSILRIQQVVRGDSAAYFCASSPLSGGNEQFFGPGTRLTVL.

The rearrangement links TRBV19 to TRBJ1-1, with no clear D. The germline V gene encodes CDR1 LNHDA and CDR2 SQIVND (reference sequence). Trimming took 1 base from V and 0 from J, leaving 6 bases between them. This CDR3 region has 14 residues. The CDR3 DNA sequence: TGTGCCAGTAGTATAGCCGCAGTGAACACTGAAGCTTTCTTT. This codes for CASSIAAVNTEAFF.